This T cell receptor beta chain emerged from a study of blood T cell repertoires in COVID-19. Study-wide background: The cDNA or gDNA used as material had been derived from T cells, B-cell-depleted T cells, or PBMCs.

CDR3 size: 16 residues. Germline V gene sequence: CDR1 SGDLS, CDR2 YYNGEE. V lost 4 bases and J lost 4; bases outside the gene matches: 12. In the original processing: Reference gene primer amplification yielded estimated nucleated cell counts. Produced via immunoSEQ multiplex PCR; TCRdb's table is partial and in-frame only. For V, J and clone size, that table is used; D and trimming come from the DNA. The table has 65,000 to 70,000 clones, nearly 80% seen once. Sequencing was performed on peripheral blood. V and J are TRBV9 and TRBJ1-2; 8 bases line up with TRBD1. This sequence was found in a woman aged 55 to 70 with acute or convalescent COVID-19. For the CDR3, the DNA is TGTGCCAGCAGCACGAGCCCGCAGGGGGCGGGCTATGGCTACACCTTC. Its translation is CASSTSPQGAGYGYTF.